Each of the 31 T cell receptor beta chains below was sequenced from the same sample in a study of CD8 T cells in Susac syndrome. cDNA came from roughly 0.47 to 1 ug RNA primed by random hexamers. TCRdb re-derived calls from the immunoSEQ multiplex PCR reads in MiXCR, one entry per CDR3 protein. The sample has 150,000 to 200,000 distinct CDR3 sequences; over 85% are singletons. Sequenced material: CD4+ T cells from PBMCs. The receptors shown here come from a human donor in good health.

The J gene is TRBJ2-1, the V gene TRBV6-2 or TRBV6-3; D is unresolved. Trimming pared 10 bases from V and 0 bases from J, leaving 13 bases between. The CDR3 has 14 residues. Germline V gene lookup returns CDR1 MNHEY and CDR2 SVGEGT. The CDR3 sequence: CATGSRSSYNEQFF. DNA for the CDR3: TGTGCCACTGGCAGTCGGAGCTCCTACAATGAGCAGTTCTTC.

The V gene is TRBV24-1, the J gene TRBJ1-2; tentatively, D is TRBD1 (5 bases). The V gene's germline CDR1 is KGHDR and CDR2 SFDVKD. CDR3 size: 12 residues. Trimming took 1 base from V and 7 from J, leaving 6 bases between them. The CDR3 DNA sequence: TGTGCCACCAGTGATTTAGGGGCTGGCTACACCTTC. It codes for CATSDLGAGYTF.

The CDR3 nucleotides are TGCAGTGCTAGCGCAGGGGGCTCCAATCAGCCCCAGCATTTT. This gives the protein CSASAGGSNQPQHF. The chain is built from TRBV20-1 and TRBJ1-5, with 8 bases identical to TRBD1. Germline-derived CDR1 and CDR2 are DFQATT and SNEGSKA (reference sequence). The CDR3 runs to 14 residues. Losses at the gene ends were 3 bases for V and 3 bases for J; bases not matched to a gene: 4.

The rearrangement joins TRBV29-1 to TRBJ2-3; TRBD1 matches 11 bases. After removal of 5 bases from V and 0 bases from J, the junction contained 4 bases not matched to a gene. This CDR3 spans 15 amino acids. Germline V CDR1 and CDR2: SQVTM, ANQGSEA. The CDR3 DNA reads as TGCAGCGTTTGGACAGGGGGCAGAAGCACAGATACGCAGTATTTT. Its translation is CSVWTGGRSTDTQYF.

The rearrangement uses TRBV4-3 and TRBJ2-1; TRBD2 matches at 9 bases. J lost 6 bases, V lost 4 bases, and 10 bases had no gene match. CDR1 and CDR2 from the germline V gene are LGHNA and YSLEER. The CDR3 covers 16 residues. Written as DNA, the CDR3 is TGCGCCAGCAGCCGAGTTCCGGGACTAGCACTCAATGAGCAGTTCTTC. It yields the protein CASSRVPGLALNEQFF.

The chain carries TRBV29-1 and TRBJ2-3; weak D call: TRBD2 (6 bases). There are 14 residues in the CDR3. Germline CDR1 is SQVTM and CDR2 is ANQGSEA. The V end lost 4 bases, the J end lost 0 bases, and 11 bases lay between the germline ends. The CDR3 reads CSVVLAVSTDTQYF. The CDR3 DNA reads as TGCAGCGTTGTACTAGCAGTTAGCACAGATACGCAGTATTTT.

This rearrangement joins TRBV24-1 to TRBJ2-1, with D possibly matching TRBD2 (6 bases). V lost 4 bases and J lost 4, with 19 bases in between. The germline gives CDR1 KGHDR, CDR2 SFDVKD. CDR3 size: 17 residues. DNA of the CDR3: TGTGCCACCAGTGACCCGTCATGGAGGGGCACTTACAATGAGCAGTTCTTC. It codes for CATSDPSWRGTYNEQFF.

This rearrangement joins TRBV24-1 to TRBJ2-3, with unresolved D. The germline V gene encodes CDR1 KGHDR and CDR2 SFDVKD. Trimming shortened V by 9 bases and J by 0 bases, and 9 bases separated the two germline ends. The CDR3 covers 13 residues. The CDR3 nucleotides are TGTGCCACCTCCACTGCTAGCACAGATACGCAGTATTTT. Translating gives CATSTASTDTQYF.

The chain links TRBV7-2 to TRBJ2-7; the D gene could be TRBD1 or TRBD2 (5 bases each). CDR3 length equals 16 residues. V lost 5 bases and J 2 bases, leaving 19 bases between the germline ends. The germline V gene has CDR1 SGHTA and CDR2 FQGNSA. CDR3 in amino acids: CASSDPRGGETYEQYF. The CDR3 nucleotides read TGTGCCAGCAGCGACCCCCGGGGCGGAGAAACCTACGAGCAGTACTTC.

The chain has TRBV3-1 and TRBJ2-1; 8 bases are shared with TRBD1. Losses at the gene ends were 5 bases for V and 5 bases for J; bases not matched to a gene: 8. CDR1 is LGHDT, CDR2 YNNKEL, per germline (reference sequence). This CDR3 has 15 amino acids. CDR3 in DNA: TGTGCCAGCAGCTTCTTCCAGGGGGCGCACAATGAGCAGTTCTTC. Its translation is CASSFFQGAHNEQFF.

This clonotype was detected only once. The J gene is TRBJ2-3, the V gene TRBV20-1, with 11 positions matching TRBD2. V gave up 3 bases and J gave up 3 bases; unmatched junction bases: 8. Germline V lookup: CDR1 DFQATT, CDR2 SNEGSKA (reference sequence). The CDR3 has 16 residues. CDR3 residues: CSASKLAGVWTDTQYF. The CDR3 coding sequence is TGCAGTGCTAGTAAACTAGCGGGAGTTTGGACAGATACGCAGTATTTT.

The chain's CDR3 is CSARDPLAGAGEQFF. The CDR3 coding sequence is TGCAGTGCTAGAGATCCACTAGCGGGAGCCGGTGAGCAGTTCTTC. The V gene is TRBV20-1, the J gene TRBJ2-1, with 11 bases aligning to TRBD2. The J segment lost 9 bases and the V segment lost 0 bases, leaving 7 bases of the junction unmatched. CDR1 is DFQATT and CDR2 is SNEGSKA in the germline V gene (reference sequence). This CDR3 is 15 amino acids long.

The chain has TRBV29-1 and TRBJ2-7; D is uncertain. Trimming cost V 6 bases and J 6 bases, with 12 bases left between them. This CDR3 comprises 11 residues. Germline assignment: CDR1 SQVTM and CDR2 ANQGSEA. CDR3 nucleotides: TGCAGCGTCGCCCAAGGGTCCGAGCAGTACTTC. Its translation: CSVAQGSEQYF.

The CDR3 DNA reads as TGTGCCAGCCGATACGGGGACGCTTTCGACGAGCAGTACTTC. Amino acids: CASRYGDAFDEQYF. The chain links TRBV7-9 to TRBJ2-7; D is possibly TRBD1 or TRBD2 (5 bases each). The V gene's germline CDR1 is SEHNR and CDR2 FQNEAQ (reference sequence). The CDR3 has 14 residues. The V end lost 8 bases, the J end lost 5 bases, and 19 bases lay between the germline ends.

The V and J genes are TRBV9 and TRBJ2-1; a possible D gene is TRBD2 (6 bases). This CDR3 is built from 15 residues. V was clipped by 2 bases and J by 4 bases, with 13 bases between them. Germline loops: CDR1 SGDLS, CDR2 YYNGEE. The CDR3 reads CASSVGVGGYNEQFF. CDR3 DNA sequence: TGTGCCAGCAGCGTGGGAGTGGGAGGTTACAATGAGCAGTTCTTC.

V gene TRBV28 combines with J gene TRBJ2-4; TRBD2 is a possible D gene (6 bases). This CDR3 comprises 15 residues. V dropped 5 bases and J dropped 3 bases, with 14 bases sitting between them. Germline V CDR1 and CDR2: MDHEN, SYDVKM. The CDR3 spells CASSTGSFGKNIQYF. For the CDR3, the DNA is TGTGCCAGCAGTACCGGGAGTTTTGGCAAAAACATTCAGTACTTC.

CDR3 sequence (DNA): TGTGCCAGCAGCTTGCGGGATGATCTGAGTGAGGAGACCCAGTACTTC. Translation gives CASSLRDDLSEETQYF. This rearrangement joins TRBV5-4 to TRBJ2-5, with D possibly TRBD2 on 5 matching bases. Looked up from germline, CDR1 is SGHNT and CDR2 is YYREEE (reference sequence). The CDR3 is 16 amino acids. V lost 1 base and J lost 5, with 18 bases in between. The full variable domain, completed using reference TRBV5-4 and TRBJ2-5, is ETGVTQSPTHLIKTRGQQVTLRCSSQSGHNTVSWYQQALGQGPQFIFQYYREEENGRGNFPPRFSGLQFPNYSSELNVNALELDDSALYLCASSLRDDLSEETQYFGPGTRLLVL.

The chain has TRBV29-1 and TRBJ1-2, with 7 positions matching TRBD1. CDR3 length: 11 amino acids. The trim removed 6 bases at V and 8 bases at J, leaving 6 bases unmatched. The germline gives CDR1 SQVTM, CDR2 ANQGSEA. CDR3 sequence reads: CSVAAGGGYTF. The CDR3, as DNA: TGCAGCGTCGCCGCAGGGGGGGGCTACACCTTC.

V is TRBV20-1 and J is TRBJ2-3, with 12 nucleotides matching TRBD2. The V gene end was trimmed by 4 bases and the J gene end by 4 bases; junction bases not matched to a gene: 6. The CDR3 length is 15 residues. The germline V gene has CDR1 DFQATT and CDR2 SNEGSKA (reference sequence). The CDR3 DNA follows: TGCAGTGCTACAGGACTAGCGGGATGGGCAGATACGCAGTATTTT. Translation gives CSATGLAGWADTQYF.

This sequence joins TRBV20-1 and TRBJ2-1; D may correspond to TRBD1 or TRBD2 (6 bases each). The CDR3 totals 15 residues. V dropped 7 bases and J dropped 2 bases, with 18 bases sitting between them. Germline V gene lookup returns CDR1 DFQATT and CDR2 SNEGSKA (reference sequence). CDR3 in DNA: TGCAGTGGATCCCGGGGGACAAACCCCTACAATGAGCAGTTCTTC. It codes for CSGSRGTNPYNEQFF.

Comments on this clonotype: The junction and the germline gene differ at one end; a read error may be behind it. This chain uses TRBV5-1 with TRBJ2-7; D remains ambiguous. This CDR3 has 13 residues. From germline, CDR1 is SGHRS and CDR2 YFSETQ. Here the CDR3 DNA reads TGCGCCAGCAGCCCGCGGCCCTCCAACGAGCAGTACTTC. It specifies CASSPRPSNEQYF.

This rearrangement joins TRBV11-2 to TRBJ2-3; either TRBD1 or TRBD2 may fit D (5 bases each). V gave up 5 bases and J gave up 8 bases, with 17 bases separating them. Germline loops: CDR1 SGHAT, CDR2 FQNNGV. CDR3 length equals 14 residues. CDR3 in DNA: TGTGCCAGCAGCCGGGACCTAGACAGAACTACGCAGTATTTT. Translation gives CASSRDLDRTTQYF.

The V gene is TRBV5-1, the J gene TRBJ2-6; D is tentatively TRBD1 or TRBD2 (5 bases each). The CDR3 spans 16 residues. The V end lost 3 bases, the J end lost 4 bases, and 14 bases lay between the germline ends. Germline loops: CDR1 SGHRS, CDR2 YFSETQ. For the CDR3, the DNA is TGCGCCAGCAGCTCCGTTGGGGGAGCCGGGGCCAACGTCCTGACTTTC. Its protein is CASSSVGGAGANVLTF.

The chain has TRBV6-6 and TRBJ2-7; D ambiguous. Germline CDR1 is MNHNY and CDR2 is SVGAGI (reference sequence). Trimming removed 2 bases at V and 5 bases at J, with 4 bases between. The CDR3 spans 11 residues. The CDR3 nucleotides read TGTGCCAGCAGTTACAGGGACGAGCAGTACTTC. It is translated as CASSYRDEQYF.

Written as DNA, the CDR3 is TGTGCCAGCAGACCAAAGGCGCGGGAGGGACCCTACAATGAGCAGTTCTTC. The encoded protein is CASRPKAREGPYNEQFF. This chain uses TRBV11-1 with TRBJ2-1; the match to TRBD2 covers 9 bases. Germline trimming cut 6 bases from V and 2 bases from J; bases unmatched to any gene: 11. The CDR3 is 17 residues long. Germline V gene sequence: CDR1 SGHAT, CDR2 FQDESV (reference sequence).

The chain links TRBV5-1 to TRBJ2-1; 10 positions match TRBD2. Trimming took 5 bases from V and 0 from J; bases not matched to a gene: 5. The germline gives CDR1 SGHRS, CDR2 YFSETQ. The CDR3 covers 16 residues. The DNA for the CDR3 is TGCGCCAGCAGGGTGGCTAGCGGGAGCTCCTACAATGAGCAGTTCTTC. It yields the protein CASRVASGSSYNEQFF.

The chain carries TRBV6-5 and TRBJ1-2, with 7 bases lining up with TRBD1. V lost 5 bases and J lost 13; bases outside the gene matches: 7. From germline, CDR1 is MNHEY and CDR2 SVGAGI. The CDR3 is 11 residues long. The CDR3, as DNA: TGTGCCAGCAGTACGACAGGGATGATCACCTTC. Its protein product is CASSTTGMITF.

The chain's CDR3 is CASSADRGVGPEAFF. In DNA, the CDR3 is TGTGCCAGTAGTGCGGACAGGGGTGTGGGCCCTGAAGCTTTCTTT. The gene calls are TRBV19 and TRBJ1-1; 9 bases align to TRBD1. V trimming: 5 bases; J trimming: 6 bases; junction bases outside the gene matches: 10. Germline loops: CDR1 LNHDA, CDR2 SQIVND (reference sequence). The CDR3 runs 15 residues.

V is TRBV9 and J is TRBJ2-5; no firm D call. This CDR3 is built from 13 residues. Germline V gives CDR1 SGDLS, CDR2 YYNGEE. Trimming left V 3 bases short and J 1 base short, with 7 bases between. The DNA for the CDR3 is TGTGCCAGCAGCGCTGGGCCCCAAGAGACCCAGTACTTC. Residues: CASSAGPQETQYF.

The CDR3 is CAWTEGFHTEAFF. The DNA of the CDR3 is TGTGCCTGGACGGAGGGCTTTCACACTGAAGCTTTCTTT. V is TRBV30 and J is TRBJ1-1; no reliable D call. Between the trimmed V and J ends, which lost 4 bases and 3 bases, there was a span of 12 bases. The CDR3 sequence is 13 residues long. Germline V gene sequence: CDR1 GTSNPN, CDR2 SVGIG (reference sequence).

CDR3 region: CSVEPGTRGRNEQFF. For the CDR3, the DNA is TGCAGCGTTGAGCCAGGGACCAGGGGGAGGAATGAGCAGTTCTTC. V usage is TRBV29-1 and J usage is TRBJ2-1, with a possible D match to TRBD1 (7 bases). Germline loops: CDR1 SQVTM, CDR2 ANQGSEA. The CDR3 has 15 amino acids. The V end lost 3 bases, the J end lost 7 bases, and 19 bases lay between the germline ends.